The 21 T cell receptor beta chains below come from one sample, sequenced in a study of tumour-infiltrating T cells in Burkitt lymphoma. Sequencing used immunoSEQ multiplex PCR; TCRdb keeps in-frame clones, though not all of them. The data hold around 9,200 clones, with approximately 65% observed a single time. Sequencing was performed on tumor tissue. These TCRs come from a human donor with diffuse large B-cell lymphoma.

This clone was picked up a small number of times. The chain has TRBV28 and TRBJ1-2; no clear D gene. There are 17 residues in the CDR3. The germline V gene encodes CDR1 MDHEN and CDR2 SYDVKM. V was trimmed by 4 bases and J by 4 bases, leaving 22 bases between them. The CDR3 here is CASSSNDWDQRSYGYTF. The CDR3 nucleotides read TGTGCCAGCAGTTCCAATGATTGGGATCAGCGTAGCTATGGCTACACCTTC.

This rearrangement joins TRBV30 to TRBJ1-1; D not certain. Trimming removed 2 bases from V and 0 bases from J, with 7 bases in between. CDR1 and CDR2 from the germline V gene are GTSNPN and SVGIG (reference sequence). The CDR3 runs 13 residues. The CDR3: CAWSRSMNTEAFF. The CDR3 nucleotides are TGTGCCTGGAGTAGGTCAATGAACACTGAAGCTTTCTTT.

The genes are TRBV5-6 and TRBJ1-2, with 9 bases fitting TRBD1. CDR1 and CDR2 (germline): SGHDT, YYEEEE. The CDR3 totals 15 residues. Germline trimming cut 7 bases from V and 2 bases from J; bases unmatched to any gene: 9. The CDR3 here is CASSTYTGGNYGYTF. CDR3 bases: TGTGCCAGCTCCACCTATACAGGGGGCAACTATGGCTACACCTTC.

The V call is TRBV2, the J call TRBJ1-2; a possible D gene is TRBD1 (6 bases). CDR3 length equals 12 residues. Deletions cut 6 bases from V and 7 bases from J, with 12 bases between. Germline lookup yields CDR1 SNHLY and CDR2 FYNNEI. This CDR3 reads CASSENRVGYTF. The CDR3 nucleotides read TGTGCCAGCAGCGAAAACAGGGTTGGCTACACCTTC.

A few counts support this clone. V and J are TRBV5-1 and TRBJ1-6, with a weak D call TRBD1 (6 bases). V was shortened by 1 base and J by 9 bases, with 11 bases between the two germline ends. Germline V gene data show CDR1 as SGHRS and CDR2 as YFSETQ. The CDR3 has 14 residues. Here the CDR3 DNA reads TGCGCCAGCAGCTTGCAGGGGATGGGTTCACCCCTCCACTTT. Translated: CASSLQGMGSPLHF.

The V call is TRBV20-1, the J call TRBJ2-5; D remains unclear. V lost 0 bases, J lost 7 bases, and 6 bases lay in between. The germline gives CDR1 DFQATT, CDR2 SNEGSKA (reference sequence). This CDR3 comprises 11 residues. In DNA form, the CDR3 reads TGCAGTGCTAGAGATGGTGGGACCCAGTACTTC. Protein product: CSARDGGTQYF.

The V gene is TRBV4-1, the J gene TRBJ2-3, with TRBD2 identical over 12 bases. In germline, CDR1 is MGHRA, CDR2 YSYEKL. The CDR3 has 17 residues. Losses at the gene ends were 2 bases for V and 5 bases for J; bases not matched to a gene: 8. The CDR3 sequence is CASSQLRLAGVGDTQYF. CDR3 DNA sequence: TGCGCCAGCAGCCAACTGCGACTAGCGGGGGTAGGAGATACGCAGTATTTT.

The genes are TRBV5-6 and TRBJ1-1, with TRBD1 identical over 9 bases. The CDR3 is made up of 14 amino acids. Trimming at V came to 4 bases and at J to 3 bases, leaving 4 bases not matched to a gene. Looked up from germline, CDR1 is SGHDT and CDR2 is YYEEEE. In DNA form, the CDR3 reads TGTGCCAGCAGCCCGGGACAGGGTGACACTGAAGCTTTCTTT. This codes for CASSPGQGDTEAFF.

Only a few counts were recorded for this clone. CDR3 bases: TGTGCCAGCAGCCCCCCCAAGGGGACCCAGTACTTC. Protein: CASSPPKGTQYF. The V gene is TRBV7-2, the J gene TRBJ2-5; D unclear. The germline V and J ends were trimmed by 5 bases and 7 bases, with 11 bases remaining between them. The V gene's germline CDR1 is SGHTA and CDR2 FQGNSA. This CDR3 has 12 amino acids.

Only a few counts were recorded for this clone. This sequence joins TRBV5-5 and TRBJ2-1; the D gene is possibly TRBD1 (5 bases). Germline CDR1 is SGHKS and CDR2 is YYEKEE (reference sequence). The CDR3 loop spans 13 amino acids. Between the trimmed V and J ends, which lost 6 bases and 15 bases, there was a span of 22 bases. CDR3 in amino acids: CASKVGPGEQPFF. CDR3 nucleotide sequence: TGTGCCAGCAAAGTGGGGCCGGGTGAGCAACCGTTCTTC. Supplemented by reference TRBV5-5 and TRBJ2-1, the full variable domain reads DAGVTQSPTHLIKTRGQQVTLRCSPISGHKSVSWYQQVLGQGPQFIFQYYEKEERGRGNFPDRFSARQFPNYSSELNVNALLLGDSALYLCASKVGPGEQPFFGPGTRLTVL.

The chain couples TRBV18 to TRBJ1-5; 10 bases are a match to TRBD1. The V gene's germline CDR1 is KGHSH and CDR2 LQKENI. V lost 6 bases to trimming and J lost 5 bases; unmatched junction nucleotides: 13. This CDR3 has 17 residues. The CDR3 sequence is CASSHRGGTGVDQPQHF. CDR3 in DNA: TGTGCCAGCTCGCACCGGGGAGGGACAGGGGTGGATCAGCCCCAGCATTTT.

V gene TRBV19 combines with J gene TRBJ2-3; the match to TRBD1 covers 7 bases. Trimming cost V 3 bases and J 5 bases; bases outside gene matches: 8. From germline, CDR1 is LNHDA and CDR2 SQIVND (reference sequence). This CDR3 region has 15 residues. The CDR3 loop is CASSIPLHRGDTQYF. For the CDR3, the DNA is TGTGCCAGTAGTATCCCACTTCACAGGGGAGATACGCAGTATTTT. Variable domain in full (rest from reference TRBV19 and TRBJ2-3): DGGITQSPKYLFRKEGQNVTLSCEQNLNHDAMYWYRQDPGQGLRLIYYSQIVNDFQKGDIAEGYSVSREKKESFPLTVTSAQKNPTAFYLCASSIPLHRGDTQYFGPGTRLTVL.

This clone was recorded a few times. The junction shows a germline mismatch at one end, possibly a read error. The rearrangement uses TRBV7-6 and TRBJ1-6; D may be TRBD1 (5 bases). This CDR3 spans 13 amino acids. Germline V gives CDR1 SGHVS, CDR2 FNYEAQ. This CDR3 reads CASSRGTDGPFHF. In DNA form, the CDR3 reads TGTGCCAGCAGCCGTGGGACTGACGGACCCTTCCACTTT.

The chain links TRBV27 to TRBJ1-2; D is ambiguous. The CDR3 is 14 amino acids. Trimming took off 5 bases at V and 4 bases at J, with 14 bases between the two ends. The germline CDR1 and CDR2 sequences are MNHEY and SMNVEV (reference sequence). The CDR3, as DNA: TGTGCCAGCAGTCCACCCGGGCAGATCTATGGCTACACCTTC. Protein: CASSPPGQIYGYTF.

The chain combines TRBV6-5 with TRBJ1-1; D is unresolved. With 0 bases removed from V and 8 bases from J, the gap between germline ends came to 10 bases. Germline V CDR1 and CDR2: MNHEY, SVGAGI. This CDR3 has 13 residues. This CDR3 reads CASSYSYGREAFF. CDR3 in DNA: TGTGCCAGCAGTTACTCGTACGGGAGAGAAGCTTTCTTT.

The chain is built from TRBV7-2 and TRBJ1-5; unclear D gene. CDR1 SGHTA and CDR2 FQGNSA come from the germline V gene. This CDR3 region has 16 residues. The V end was cut by 1 base, the J end by 0 bases, with 10 bases between. For the CDR3, the DNA is TGTGCCAGCAGCTTAGGTCCGCTATATAGCAATCAGCCCCAGCATTTT. This gives the protein CASSLGPLYSNQPQHF.

The chain couples TRBV27 to TRBJ1-6; D is ambiguous. CDR3 length equals 12 residues. Germline CDR1 MNHEY, CDR2 SMNVEV (reference sequence). V lost 6 bases and J 2 bases, leaving 2 bases between the germline ends. DNA for the CDR3: TGTGCCAGCAGCGCCTATAATTCACCCCTCCACTTT. Amino acids: CASSAYNSPLHF.

The rearrangement links TRBV5-8 to TRBJ1-2; a possible D gene is TRBD1 (5 bases). CDR1 SGHTS and CDR2 YDEGEE come from the germline V gene. The CDR3 runs 14 residues. The ends were cut back, 1 base at V and 3 bases at J, with 10 bases in the middle. The DNA of the CDR3 is TGTGCCAGCAGCTTGAAAGGGGATCACTATGGCTACACCTTC. This gives the protein CASSLKGDHYGYTF.

J is TRBJ1-6 and V is TRBV28, with D uncertain. The CDR3 runs 15 residues. V lost 6 bases to trimming and J lost 7 bases, with 16 bases between them. Germline V gene sequence: CDR1 MDHEN, CDR2 SYDVKM. The CDR3 is CASRGALRGNSPLHF. The CDR3 nucleotides read TGTGCCAGCAGAGGCGCGTTACGTGGAAATTCACCCCTCCACTTT.

The sample holds one count of this clone. The chain couples TRBV6-1 to TRBJ2-5, with 12 positions matching TRBD2. The CDR3 runs to 14 residues. Unmatched junction bases numbered 3, after V lost 6 bases and J lost 4 bases. Looked up from germline, CDR1 is MNHNS and CDR2 is SASEGT. The CDR3 region has the DNA TGTGCCAGCAGACTAGCGGGGGGCCCAGAGACCCAGTACTTC. Its translation is CASRLAGGPETQYF.

The chain is built from TRBV20-1 and TRBJ1-1; D is undetermined. V was cut by 7 bases and J by 7 bases, with 10 bases left in between. The CDR3 has 10 residues. CDR1 and CDR2 from the germline V gene are DFQATT and SNEGSKA (reference sequence). CDR3 protein: CSGLDFEAFF. The CDR3 coding sequence is TGCAGTGGCCTGGACTTTGAAGCTTTCTTT.